The 25 T cell receptor beta chains in this list originate from one sample, sequenced in a study of CD8 T cells in ankylosing spondylitis. Via MiXCR, TCRdb re-called the 5' RACE reads, giving one row per CDR3 protein. The sample carries about 240,000 distinct CDR3 sequences, 20% to 30% recorded once. The sample consisted of blood, either unsorted or a sorted T cell fraction (not recorded which). Receptor source: a male donor with ankylosing spondylitis or in good health (not recorded which).

In its sample, this clonotype was seen many times. The gene calls are TRBV29-1 and TRBJ2-1, with a tentative D call TRBD2 (6 bases). CDR1 and CDR2 from the germline V gene are SQVTM and ANQGSEA. The CDR3 sequence is 14 residues long. The ends were cut back, 8 bases at V and 2 bases at J, with 16 bases in the middle. The CDR3 DNA sequence: TGCAGCTCCTCCCGGGGGAGCACCTACAATGAGCAGTTCTTC. As protein: CSSSRGSTYNEQFF.

This clonotype showed up many times. V is TRBV20-1 and J is TRBJ2-7; 10 positions agree with TRBD1. Germline-derived CDR1 and CDR2 are DFQATT and SNEGSKA (reference sequence). Unmatched junction bases numbered 10, after V lost 5 bases and J lost 0 bases. This CDR3 is built from 16 residues. CDR3 sequence (DNA): TGCAGTGCTTCCTCAGGGGGACAGGGGACCTCCTACGAGCAGTACTTC. This encodes CSASSGGQGTSYEQYF.

V gene TRBV20-1 combines with J gene TRBJ2-3, with D perhaps TRBD2 (6 bases). The germline CDR1 and CDR2 sequences are DFQATT and SNEGSKA (reference sequence). CDR3 size: 13 residues. V was cut by 3 bases and J by 4 bases, with 11 bases left in between. The CDR3 bases are TGCAGTGCTAGGTGGCCGGGGGCAGATACGCAGTATTTT. Its translation is CSARWPGADTQYF.

The chain combines TRBV6-5 with TRBJ2-5; no definite D call. The length of the CDR3 is 14 residues. The germline V gene has CDR1 MNHEY and CDR2 SVGAGI. V was trimmed by 0 bases and J by 2 bases, leaving 7 bases between them. The CDR3 region has the DNA TGTGCCAGCAGTTACTCCAGTCTTCAAGAGACCCAGTACTTC. It yields the protein CASSYSSLQETQYF.

The chain joins TRBV20-1 to TRBJ2-2; weak D call: TRBD2 (6 bases). From germline, CDR1 is DFQATT and CDR2 SNEGSKA (reference sequence). There are 15 residues in the CDR3. Trimming cost V 3 bases and J 1 base, with 12 bases left between them. The CDR3 loop reads CSARDYPRNTGELFF. The CDR3 nucleotides read TGCAGTGCTAGGGACTATCCCAGGAACACCGGGGAGCTGTTTTTT.

This clonotype was picked up a small number of times. The rearrangement joins TRBV27 to TRBJ1-2, with 7 nucleotides matching TRBD1. V lost 5 bases, J lost 3 bases, and 9 bases stayed unmatched. This CDR3 spans 15 amino acids. The germline V gene has CDR1 MNHEY and CDR2 SMNVEV (reference sequence). The CDR3 DNA follows: TGTGCCAGCAGTACCGTTCGACAGGGCGACTATGGCTACACCTTC. This translates into CASSTVRQGDYGYTF.

This clonotype has only a few counts. The CDR3 is CSPRSGGRELFF. Written as DNA, the CDR3 is TGCAGCCCGCGTTCGGGGGGGCGGGAGCTGTTTTTT. The chain uses TRBV29-1 and TRBJ2-2, with 8 bases that match TRBD2. The germline V gene has CDR1 SQVTM and CDR2 ANQGSEA. V lost 8 bases, J lost 9 bases, and 8 bases stayed unmatched. This CDR3 contains 12 residues.

This clonotype was detected a few times. This chain uses TRBV20-1 with TRBJ2-7, with TRBD1 identical over 10 bases. Germline CDR1 and CDR2: DFQATT and SNEGSKA (reference sequence). Losses at the gene ends were 6 bases for V and 7 bases for J; bases not matched to a gene: 12. The CDR3 consists of 14 residues. CDR3 protein: CSADPTGGGGEQYF. CDR3 nucleotides: TGCAGTGCCGACCCGACAGGGGGCGGAGGGGAGCAGTACTTC.

In this sample, this clonotype turned up once. This rearrangement joins TRBV12-3 or TRBV12-4 to TRBJ2-3; TRBD2 matches 7 bases. After removal of 5 bases from V and 1 base from J, the junction contained 15 bases not matched to a gene. This CDR3 is built from 18 residues. CDR3: CASSPYTSVPRRTDTQYF. Written as DNA, the CDR3 is TGTGCCAGCAGTCCCTATACTAGCGTCCCCCGTCGCACAGATACGCAGTATTTT.

The table lists this clonotype with many counts. This sequence joins TRBV20-1 and TRBJ2-7, with TRBD2 matching 9 bases. The CDR3 length is 13 residues. CDR1 DFQATT and CDR2 SNEGSKA come from the germline V gene (reference sequence). J lost 4 bases, V lost 3 bases, and 4 bases had no gene match. Written as DNA, the CDR3 is TGCAGTGCTAGCGGGCGGGGGGGTTACGAGCAGTACTTC. It specifies CSASGRGGYEQYF.

This clonotype was detected ten times or more. The chain recombines TRBV6-2 or TRBV6-3 with TRBJ2-1; 7 positions match TRBD2. Germline V gene sequence: CDR1 MNHEY, CDR2 SVGEGT. V was pared by 2 bases and J by 0 bases, with 13 bases of the junction left unmatched. There are 19 residues in the CDR3. The CDR3 spells CASSYPSTRPSGSYNEQFF. Written as DNA, the CDR3 is TGTGCCAGCAGTTACCCCTCGACTAGACCTAGCGGCTCCTACAATGAGCAGTTCTTC.

This clonotype showed up many times. The rearrangement links TRBV2 to TRBJ2-5; TRBD2 aligns across 11 bases. CDR3 length: 14 amino acids. The V gene end was trimmed by 6 bases and the J gene end by 7 bases; junction bases not matched to a gene: 7. Germline CDR1 and CDR2: SNHLY and FYNNEI. The CDR3 DNA sequence: TGTGCCAGCAGGACCGCTAGCGGGGGGCCGACCCAGTACTTC. Translating it yields CASRTASGGPTQYF.

The rearrangement links TRBV20-1 to TRBJ2-1, with D perhaps given as TRBD1 or TRBD2 (6 bases each). The CDR3 consists of 13 residues. Per the germline V gene, CDR1 is DFQATT and CDR2 is SNEGSKA (reference sequence). V shed 3 bases and J shed 5 bases, with 11 bases lying between them. The CDR3 DNA is TGCAGTGCTAGTACGGGGGCCCACAATGAGCAGTTCTTC. Residues: CSASTGAHNEQFF.

With respect to this clonotype: An end of the junction does not agree with germline; a read error may underlie this. The chain employs TRBV2 and TRBJ2-3, with 11 bases that match TRBD2. Germline-derived CDR1 and CDR2 are SNHLY and FYNNEI. The CDR3 covers 18 residues. Written as DNA, the CDR3 is TGTACCAGCTGCCGAACTAGCGGGGGTAGTAGATTAACAGATACGCAGTATTTT. Encoded protein: CTSCRTSGGSRLTDTQYF.

The V call is TRBV6-5, the J call TRBJ1-1; D is ambiguous. The length of the CDR3 is 13 residues. CDR1 and CDR2 (germline): MNHEY, SVGAGI. Trimming cost V 2 bases and J 1 base, with 5 bases left between them. This CDR3 reads CASSYAANTEAFF. The CDR3 region has the DNA TGTGCCAGCAGTTACGCAGCGAACACTGAAGCTTTCTTT.

The sample holds many counts of this clonotype. The chain's CDR3 is CSASRQGMRDEQFF. CDR3 in DNA: TGCAGTGCTAGCCGACAGGGGATGAGGGATGAGCAGTTCTTC. The chain carries TRBV20-1 and TRBJ2-1, with 8 bases fitting TRBD1. The CDR3 loop spans 14 amino acids. V trimming: 3 bases; J trimming: 8 bases; junction bases outside the gene matches: 9. Germline lookup yields CDR1 DFQATT and CDR2 SNEGSKA (reference sequence).

The chain carries TRBV20-1 and TRBJ2-2, with D unresolved. Between the trimmed V and J ends, which lost 3 bases and 4 bases, there was a span of 15 bases. Germline V gene sequence: CDR1 DFQATT, CDR2 SNEGSKA (reference sequence). The CDR3 extends over 15 amino acids. For the CDR3, the DNA is TGCAGTGCTAGGGGCCGTCCGCCTACCACCGGGGAGCTGTTTTTT. Translation gives CSARGRPPTTGELFF.

This clonotype was seen at least ten times. V gene TRBV20-1 combines with J gene TRBJ2-4; TRBD2 matches at 8 bases. J lost 7 bases, V lost 5 bases, and 16 bases had no gene match. Germline CDR1 and CDR2: DFQATT and SNEGSKA (reference sequence). The CDR3 is 16 amino acids. The CDR3 loop reads CSAPIAGGVSRNIQYF. Here the CDR3 DNA reads TGCAGTGCTCCCATTGCGGGGGGTGTTTCGAGGAACATTCAGTACTTC.

This clonotype was seen many times. This chain links TRBV29-1 with TRBJ1-2; D not resolved. CDR1 SQVTM and CDR2 ANQGSEA come from the germline V gene. The CDR3 is made up of 10 amino acids. The CDR3 DNA follows: TGCACCACATACAGAGATGGCTACACCTTC. Translation: CTTYRDGYTF. Based on the CDR3 plus reference TRBV29-1 and TRBJ1-2, the full variable domain is SAVISQKPSRDICQRGTSLTIQCQVDSQVTMMFWYRQQPGQSLTLIATANQGSEATYESGFVIDKFPISRPNLTFSTLTVSNMSPEDSSIYLCTTYRDGYTFGSGTRLTVV.

V gene TRBV20-1 combines with J gene TRBJ2-6; D not certain. Trimming removed 3 bases from V and 4 bases from J, with 1 base in between. The CDR3 sequence is 11 residues long. Germline loops: CDR1 DFQATT, CDR2 SNEGSKA (reference sequence). This CDR3 reads CSARGANVLTF. In DNA, the CDR3 is TGCAGTGCTAGGGGGGCCAACGTCCTGACTTTC.

This clonotype appeared many times. This chain connects TRBV20-1 to TRBJ2-1; tentative D call: TRBD2 (7 bases). Germline loops: CDR1 DFQATT, CDR2 SNEGSKA (reference sequence). This CDR3 is 12 amino acids long. Trimming removed 6 bases from V and 5 bases from J, with 11 bases in between. The CDR3 region has the DNA TGCAGTGCAACGGGGGGCCACAATGAGCAGTTCTTC. The encoded protein is CSATGGHNEQFF.

The table lists this clonotype with many counts. The chain employs TRBV10-3 and TRBJ1-2; 7 nucleotides align to TRBD1. V gave up 6 bases and J gave up 8 bases; unmatched junction bases: 18. The CDR3 covers 16 residues. Germline CDR1 and CDR2: ENHRY and SYGVKD. The CDR3 nucleotides read TGTGCCATCAGGTACGCAAACTCCGGGACAGATGACGGCTACACCTTC. This gives the protein CAIRYANSGTDDGYTF.

This clonotype came up many times. The gene calls are TRBV9 and TRBJ2-5; 10 bases fit TRBD2. CDR1 is SGDLS and CDR2 is YYNGEE in the germline V gene. This CDR3 is built from 15 residues. With 4 bases clipped from V and 5 bases from J, the junction kept 8 bases outside the gene matches. The CDR3 nucleotides are TGTGCCAGCAGCCCCAGCGGGGGGGTGGGGGAGACCCAGTACTTC. Translation gives CASSPSGGVGETQYF.

The J gene is TRBJ2-1, the V gene TRBV2, with 7 bases aligning to TRBD1. Germline loops: CDR1 SNHLY, CDR2 FYNNEI. The CDR3 is 15 amino acids. V was clipped by 6 bases and J by 2 bases; unmatched bases: 7. CDR3 amino acids: CASSPRTGTYNEQFF. The CDR3 DNA sequence: TGTGCCAGCAGCCCCAGGACAGGAACCTACAATGAGCAGTTCTTC. The full variable domain, with the rest looked up from reference TRBV2 and TRBJ2-1, is EPEVTQTPSHQVTQMGQEVILRCVPISNHLYFYWYRQILGQKVEFLVSFYNNEISEKSEIFDDQFSVERPDGSNFTLKIRSTKLEDSAMYFCASSPRTGTYNEQFFGPGTRLTVL.

This chain uses TRBV4-1 with TRBJ1-1; D is unresolved. This CDR3 comprises 14 residues. Germline V lookup: CDR1 MGHRA, CDR2 YSYEKL. V lost 4 bases and J 6 bases, leaving 15 bases between the germline ends. DNA of the CDR3: TGCGCCAGCAGCCCGAGGGAGGACCAGGCTGAAGCTTTCTTT. Amino acid sequence: CASSPREDQAEAFF.